A single sample is the source of the 12 T cell receptor beta chains below, sequenced in a study of PD-L1 blockade in urothelial cancer. The method was immunoSEQ multiplex PCR; TCRdb's version includes in-frame clones alone and lacks a portion of them. The repertoire consists of tens of thousands of clones, with 81% occurring once and the leading ten covering around 5.4%. The time point: pretreatment peripheral blood. The sequences come from PBMCs, collected around atezolizumab (anti-PD-L1) treatment. The source of these receptors is a man in his 70s with urothelial cancer.

This clone has only one observation. J is TRBJ2-7 and V is TRBV5-1, with 11 bases matching TRBD1. This CDR3 comprises 15 residues. Germline V CDR1 and CDR2: SGHRS, YFSETQ. Trimming cost V 4 bases and J 7 bases; bases outside gene matches: 10. CDR3 sequence (DNA): TGCGCCAGCAGCGAAAGCGGACAGGGGGCTGAGGAGCAGTACTTC. This gives the protein CASSESGQGAEEQYF.

The V and J genes are TRBV29-1 and TRBJ1-3; no clear D gene. V was trimmed by 5 bases and J by 4 bases, leaving 15 bases between them. Per germline, CDR1 SQVTM and CDR2 ANQGSEA. CDR3 length: 14 amino acids. This CDR3 is CSVSSRGSGNTIYF. The CDR3 coding sequence is TGCAGCGTTTCCTCTCGGGGTAGCGGAAACACCATATATTTT.

This chain joins TRBV13 and TRBJ2-4; 12 nucleotides align to TRBD2. CDR3 length equals 16 residues. Germline V gives CDR1 PRHDT, CDR2 FYEKMQ (reference sequence). V trimming: 3 bases; J trimming: 4 bases; junction bases outside the gene matches: 4. The CDR3 spells CASSFSGLAGKNIQYF. The CDR3 region has the DNA TGTGCCAGCAGCTTCTCTGGACTAGCGGGAAAAAACATTCAGTACTTC.

V and J are TRBV5-1 and TRBJ2-1, with D possibly matching TRBD2 (6 bases). The CDR3 is 12 amino acids. The V gene's germline CDR1 is SGHRS and CDR2 YFSETQ. The V gene lost 0 bases and the J gene lost 10 bases, with 8 bases spanning the gap. CDR3 nucleotides: TGCGCCAGCAGCTTGGACGGGGGAGAGCAGTTCTTC. This encodes CASSLDGGEQFF.

This chain uses TRBV19 with TRBJ1-1; tentatively, D is TRBD1 (6 bases). Germline-derived CDR1 and CDR2 are LNHDA and SQIVND (reference sequence). The germline V and J ends were trimmed by 6 bases and 4 bases, with 18 bases remaining between them. The CDR3 is 15 amino acids. CDR3 amino acids: CASRRGLGIGTEAFF. CDR3 coding DNA: TGTGCCAGTAGAAGGGGGTTGGGGATCGGCACTGAAGCTTTCTTT.

The chain carries TRBV6-5 and TRBJ1-2; 8 bases line up with TRBD1. J lost 8 bases, V lost 5 bases, and 4 bases had no gene match. In germline, CDR1 is MNHEY, CDR2 SVGAGI. The CDR3 runs to 12 residues. CDR3 amino acids: CASSTGGGGYTF. Written as DNA, the CDR3 is TGTGCCAGCAGTACAGGGGGGGGAGGCTACACCTTC.

The chain recombines TRBV25-1 with TRBJ1-2; 10 nucleotides match TRBD1. The CDR3 is 14 residues long. Germline V gene lookup returns CDR1 MGHDK and CDR2 SYGVNS. V trimming: 4 bases; J trimming: 7 bases; junction bases outside the gene matches: 6. The DNA for the CDR3 is TGTGCCAGCAGTGCGACAGGGGGCGCGGGTGGCTACACCTTC. It specifies CASSATGGAGGYTF.

V usage is TRBV6-5 and J usage is TRBJ2-3; 8 bases match TRBD1. Germline V gene sequence: CDR1 MNHEY, CDR2 SVGAGI. CDR3 length: 13 residues. The ends lost 8 bases at V and 2 bases at J; junction bases unmatched: 3. The DNA of the CDR3 is TGTGCCAGCCAGGGGGCGAACACAGATACGCAGTATTTT. It yields the protein CASQGANTDTQYF.

In nucleotides, the CDR3 is TGTGCCTGGGGTAGACGGAGAACTAACTATGGCTACACCTTC. It is translated as CAWGRRRTNYGYTF. The rearrangement joins TRBV30 to TRBJ1-2; D unclear. V lost 5 bases to trimming and J lost 0 bases, with 13 bases between them. This CDR3 is built from 14 residues. CDR1 and CDR2 (germline): GTSNPN, SVGIG (reference sequence). Full variable domain (missing parts from reference TRBV30 and TRBJ1-2): SQTIHQWPATLVQPVGSPLSLECTVEGTSNPNLYWYRQAAGRGLQLLFYSVGIGQISSEVPQNLSASRPQDRQFILSSKKLLLSDSGFYLCAWGRRRTNYGYTFGSGTRLTVV.

The chain recombines TRBV18 with TRBJ1-3, with D perhaps matching TRBD1 (6 bases). CDR3 length: 17 amino acids. CDR1 and CDR2 (germline): KGHSH, LQKENI. Between the trimmed V and J ends, which lost 3 bases and 0 bases, there was a span of 15 bases. The CDR3 DNA reads as TGTGCCAGCTCACCTAACCGGGACACCTCCTCTGGAAACACCATATATTTT. It is translated as CASSPNRDTSSGNTIYF. Combining the CDR3 with reference TRBV18 and TRBJ1-3 gives the whole variable domain NAGVMQNPRHLVRRRGQEARLRCSPMKGHSHVYWYRQLPEEGLKFMVYLQKENIIDESGMPKERFSAEFPKEGPSILRIQQVVRGDSAAYFCASSPNRDTSSGNTIYFGEGSWLTVV.

The chain couples TRBV7-9 to TRBJ1-1, with 7 positions matching TRBD1. Unmatched junction bases numbered 3, after V lost 5 bases and J lost 0 bases. The germline V gene encodes CDR1 SEHNR and CDR2 FQNEAQ (reference sequence). The CDR3 totals 14 residues. CDR3 bases: TGTGCCAGCAGCCCGACAGGGATGAACACTGAAGCTTTCTTT. This encodes CASSPTGMNTEAFF.

The chain has TRBV7-9 and TRBJ1-1, with no clear D. V dropped 3 bases and J dropped 1 base, with 6 bases sitting between them. Germline V lookup: CDR1 SEHNR, CDR2 FQNEAQ (reference sequence). The CDR3 is 13 amino acids. Here the CDR3 DNA reads TGTGCCAGCAGCTTCGAGGGGAACACTGAAGCTTTCTTT. The encoded protein is CASSFEGNTEAFF.